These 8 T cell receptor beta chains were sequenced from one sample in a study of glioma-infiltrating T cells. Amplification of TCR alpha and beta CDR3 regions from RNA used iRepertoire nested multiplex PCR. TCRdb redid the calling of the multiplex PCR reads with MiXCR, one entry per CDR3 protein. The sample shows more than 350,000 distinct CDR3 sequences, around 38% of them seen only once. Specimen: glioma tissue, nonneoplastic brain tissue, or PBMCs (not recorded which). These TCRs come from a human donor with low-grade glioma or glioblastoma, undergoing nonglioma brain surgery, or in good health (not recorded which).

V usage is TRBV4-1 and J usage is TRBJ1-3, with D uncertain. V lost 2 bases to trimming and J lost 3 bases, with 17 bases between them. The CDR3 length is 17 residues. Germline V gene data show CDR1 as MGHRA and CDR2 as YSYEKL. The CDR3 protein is CASSQSPARLSGNTIYF. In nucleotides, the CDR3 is TGCGCCAGCAGCCAAAGTCCAGCGCGCCTTAGTGGAAACACCATATATTTT.

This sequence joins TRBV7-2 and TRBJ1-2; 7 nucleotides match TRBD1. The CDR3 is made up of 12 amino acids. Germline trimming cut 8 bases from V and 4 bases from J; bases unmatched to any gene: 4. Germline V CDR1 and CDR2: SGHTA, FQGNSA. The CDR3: CASAGQIYGYTF. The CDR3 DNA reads TGTGCCAGCGCGGGACAGATCTATGGCTACACCTTC.

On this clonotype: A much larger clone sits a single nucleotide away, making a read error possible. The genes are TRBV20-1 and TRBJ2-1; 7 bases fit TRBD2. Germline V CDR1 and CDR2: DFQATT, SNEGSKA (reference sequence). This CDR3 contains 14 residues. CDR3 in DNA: TGCAGTGCTAGAGATGGTGGCGGGAGCAGTGAGCGGTTCTTC. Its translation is CSARDGGGSSERFF.

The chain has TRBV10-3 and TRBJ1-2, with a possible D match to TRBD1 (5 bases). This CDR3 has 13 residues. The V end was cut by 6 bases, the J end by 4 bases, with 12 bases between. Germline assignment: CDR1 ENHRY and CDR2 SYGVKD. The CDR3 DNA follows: TGTGCCATCAGCATCGACAGTACCTATGGCTACACCTTC. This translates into CAISIDSTYGYTF.

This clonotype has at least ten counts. The DNA of the CDR3 is TGTGCCAGCAGTCAGGGGGCTACCGGGGAGCTGTTTTTT. The encoded protein is CASSQGATGELFF. The chain uses TRBV6-2 or TRBV6-3 and TRBJ2-2; 8 nucleotides line up with TRBD1. This CDR3 contains 13 residues. Germline V gene lookup returns CDR1 MNHEY and CDR2 SVGEGT. V lost 5 bases, J lost 5 bases, and 1 base stayed unmatched.

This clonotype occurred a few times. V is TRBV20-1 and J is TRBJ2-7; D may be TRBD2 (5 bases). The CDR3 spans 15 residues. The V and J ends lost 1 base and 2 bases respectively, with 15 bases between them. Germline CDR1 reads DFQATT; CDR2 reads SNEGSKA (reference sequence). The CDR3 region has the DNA TGCAGTGCTAGAGCCGTCGGACTGGTGGCCTACGAGCAGTACTTC. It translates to CSARAVGLVAYEQYF.

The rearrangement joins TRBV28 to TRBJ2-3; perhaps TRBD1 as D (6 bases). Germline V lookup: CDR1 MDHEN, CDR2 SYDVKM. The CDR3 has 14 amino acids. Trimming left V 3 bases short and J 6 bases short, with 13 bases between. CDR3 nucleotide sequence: TGTGCCAGCAGTTTCGCAGGGGTGGGGGATACGCAGTATTTT. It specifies CASSFAGVGDTQYF.

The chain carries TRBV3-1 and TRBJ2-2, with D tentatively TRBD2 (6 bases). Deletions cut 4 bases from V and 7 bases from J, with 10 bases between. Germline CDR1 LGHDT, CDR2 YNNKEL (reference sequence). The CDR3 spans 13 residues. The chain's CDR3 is CASSPRRGGELFF. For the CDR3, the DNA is TGTGCCAGCAGCCCTAGGAGGGGCGGGGAGCTGTTTTTT.